These 7 T cell receptor beta chains were sequenced from one sample in a study of identical twins. TCRdb ran MiXCR on the 5' RACE reads and lists one entry per CDR3 protein. The sample contains fewer than 550,000 distinct CDR3 sequences, 14% of which appear only once. The same sample was also used in a study of yellow fever vaccine responses in identical twins.

Sequencing was carried out using CD4+ T cells sorted from blood. All receptors come from a woman aged 18-29 years in good health.

This clonotype has a handful of counts. The rearrangement links TRBV6-2 or TRBV6-3 to TRBJ2-5, with D perhaps TRBD2 (6 bases). Between the trimmed V and J ends, which lost 5 bases and 5 bases, there was a span of 18 bases. Per germline, CDR1 MNHEY and CDR2 SVGEGT. The CDR3 totals 15 residues. The DNA for the CDR3 is TGTGCCAGCAGTGCGGGACTCGCGTGGCGGGAGACCCAGTACTTC. Protein product: CASSAGLAWRETQYF.

There are a few counts of this clonotype. The DNA for the CDR3 is TGCAGTGCTAGAGATCCGGGAGGGAGGATTAATGAGCAGTTCTTC. This sequence encodes CSARDPGGRINEQFF. The chain combines TRBV20-1 with TRBJ2-1; TRBD2 agrees at 8 bases. The V gene end was trimmed by 0 bases and the J gene end by 7 bases; junction bases not matched to a gene: 8. Germline-derived CDR1 and CDR2 are DFQATT and SNEGSKA (reference sequence). This CDR3 is 15 amino acids long.

This clonotype appeared many times. J is TRBJ1-1 and V is TRBV15; the D is unclear. Trimming cost V 0 bases and J 7 bases, with 3 bases left between them. CDR1 and CDR2 from the germline V gene are LNHNV and YYDKDF (reference sequence). The CDR3 has 11 amino acids. The CDR3, as DNA: TGTGCCACCAGCAGAGAGGGTGAAGCTTTCTTT. Its protein product is CATSREGEAFF. Together with reference TRBV15 and TRBJ1-1, the CDR3 gives the full variable domain: DAMVIQNPRYQVTQFGKPVTLSCSQTLNHNVMYWYQQKSSQAPKLLFHYYDKDFNNEADTPDNFQSRRPNTSFCFLDIRSPGLGDTAMYLCATSREGEAFFGQGTRLTVV.

This clonotype was counted between two and nine times. The V gene is TRBV5-5, the J gene TRBJ1-1, with 7 bases that match TRBD1. V was pared by 0 bases and J by 1 base, with 0 bases of the junction left unmatched. The CDR3 spans 14 residues. Germline CDR1 is SGHKS and CDR2 is YYEKEE (reference sequence). The CDR3 DNA follows: TGTGCCAGCAGCTTGGGGGACAGGAACACTGAAGCTTTCTTT. Residues: CASSLGDRNTEAFF.

The rearrangement joins TRBV10-2 to TRBJ2-7; a possible D gene is TRBD2 (5 bases). Germline assignment: CDR1 WSHSY and CDR2 SAAADI. The CDR3 consists of 15 residues. The germline V and J ends were trimmed by 0 bases and 2 bases, with 11 bases remaining between them. The CDR3: CASSESLASTYEQYF. The DNA for the CDR3 is TGCGCCAGCAGTGAGTCTTTAGCGAGCACCTACGAGCAGTACTTC.

In this sample, this clonotype turned up a few times. The chain uses TRBV5-5 and TRBJ1-4; D gene uncertain. The V end was cut by 0 bases, the J end by 3 bases, with 9 bases between. There are 15 residues in the CDR3. Germline V CDR1 and CDR2: SGHKS, YYEKEE (reference sequence). The CDR3 spells CASSLAELANEKLFF. CDR3 sequence (DNA): TGTGCCAGCAGCTTGGCGGAGCTGGCTAATGAAAAACTGTTTTTT.

In this sample, this clonotype turned up a few times. J is TRBJ2-2 and V is TRBV5-1; 7 positions agree with TRBD2. Germline V gene lookup returns CDR1 SGHRS and CDR2 YFSETQ. The CDR3 consists of 15 residues. V was clipped by 4 bases and J by 6 bases; unmatched bases: 9. CDR3 bases: TGCGCCAGCAGCCATGGTCTAGCGGCAGCCGGGGAGCTGTTTTTT. This codes for CASSHGLAAAGELFF.